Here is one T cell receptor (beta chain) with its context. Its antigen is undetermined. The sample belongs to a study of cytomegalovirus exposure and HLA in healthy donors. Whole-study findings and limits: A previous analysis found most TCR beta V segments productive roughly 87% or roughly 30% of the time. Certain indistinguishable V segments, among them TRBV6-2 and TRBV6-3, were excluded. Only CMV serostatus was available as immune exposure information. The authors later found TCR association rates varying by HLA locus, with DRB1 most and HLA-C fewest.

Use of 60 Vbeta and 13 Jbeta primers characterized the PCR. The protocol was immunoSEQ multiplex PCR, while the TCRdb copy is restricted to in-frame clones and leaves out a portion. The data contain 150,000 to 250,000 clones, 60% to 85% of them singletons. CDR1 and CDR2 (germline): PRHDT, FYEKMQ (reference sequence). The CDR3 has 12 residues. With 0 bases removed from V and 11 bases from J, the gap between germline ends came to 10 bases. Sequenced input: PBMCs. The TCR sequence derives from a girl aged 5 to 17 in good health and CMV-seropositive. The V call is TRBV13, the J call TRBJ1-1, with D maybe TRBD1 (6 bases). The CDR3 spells CASSLGKGEAFF. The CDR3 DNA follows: TGTGCCAGCAGCTTAGGCAAGGGGGAGGCTTTCTTT.